The 17 T cell receptor beta chains listed next were all sequenced from one sample in a study of neurological immune-mediated disorders. The time point denotes: longitudinal time-point 3. TCRdb redid the calling of the 5' RACE reads with MiXCR, one entry per CDR3 protein. The table has 93,000 or so distinct CDR3 sequences, 9.5% to 14% seen once. Sequencing input: PBMCs. The receptors shown here come from a female donor with HTLV-1-associated myelopathy (HAM/TSP).

Many counts were recorded for this clonotype. The chain combines TRBV3-1 with TRBJ2-1; D gene ambiguous. Trimming stripped 0 bases from V and 15 bases from J, with 15 bases between. Germline values: CDR1 LGHDT, CDR2 YNNKEL (reference sequence). The CDR3 sequence is 13 residues long. CDR3 protein: CASSQEIFSGRFF. In nucleotides, the CDR3 is TGTGCCAGCAGCCAAGAGATCTTCTCCGGTCGGTTCTTC.

Concerning this clonotype itself: The junction shows a germline mismatch at one end, possibly a read error. The gene calls are TRBV12-3 or TRBV12-4 and TRBJ2-3, with 11 bases aligning to TRBD2. The CDR3 consists of 16 residues. The DNA for the CDR3 is TGTGCCTGCAGCCGAGCTAGCGGGGGGCGCACAGCTACGCAGTATTTT. Residues: CACSRASGGRTATQYF.

This clonotype came up many times. The gene calls are TRBV20-1 and TRBJ2-1; 7 bases fit TRBD2. J was trimmed by 7 bases and V by 3 bases; bases with no gene match: 6. The CDR3 loop spans 13 amino acids. Germline loops: CDR1 DFQATT, CDR2 SNEGSKA (reference sequence). Written as DNA, the CDR3 is TGCAGTGCTAGGGCGGGGGAGCGAAATGAGCAGTTCTTC. This sequence encodes CSARAGERNEQFF.

This clonotype was counted at least ten times. This chain joins TRBV12-3 or TRBV12-4 and TRBJ2-2; TRBD2 agrees at 7 bases. CDR3 length equals 14 residues. The trim removed 7 bases at V and 5 bases at J, leaving 7 bases unmatched. The CDR3 spells CASNSGAWTGELFF. Written as DNA, the CDR3 is TGTGCCAGCAACAGCGGGGCGTGGACCGGGGAGCTGTTTTTT.

This clonotype has a count of ten or more. The chain has TRBV5-1 and TRBJ2-7; D gene uncertain. The CDR3 is made up of 11 amino acids. Trimming shortened V by 2 bases and J by 5 bases, and 5 bases separated the two germline ends. Per germline, CDR1 SGHRS and CDR2 YFSETQ. Here the CDR3 reads CASSFRDEQYF. Here the CDR3 DNA reads TGCGCCAGCAGCTTCCGGGACGAGCAGTACTTC.

At least ten counts were recorded for this clonotype. The V call is TRBV5-6, the J call TRBJ2-5; possible D gene TRBD1, 5 bases. The CDR3 covers 14 residues. V lost 0 bases to trimming and J lost 5 bases, with 11 bases between them. Germline V gives CDR1 SGHDT, CDR2 YYEEEE. The CDR3 DNA reads TGTGCCAGCAGCTTGGTAGGGGTGGGCGAGACCCAGTACTTC. Its translation is CASSLVGVGETQYF.

This clonotype was seen a handful of times. V gene TRBV19 combines with J gene TRBJ2-3, with a possible D match to TRBD2 (6 bases). CDR1 and CDR2 (germline): LNHDA, SQIVND (reference sequence). The CDR3 sequence is 14 residues long. Trimming left V 10 bases short and J 5 bases short, with 19 bases between. CDR3 sequence reads: CATRITRGRDTQYF. DNA for the CDR3: TGTGCCACTCGTATAACTCGGGGGAGAGATACGCAGTATTTT.

Comment on this clonotype: This could be a read error, since a much larger clone is one nucleotide away. The chain uses TRBV20-1 and TRBJ2-3; D is possibly TRBD2 (6 bases). This CDR3 comprises 13 residues. CDR1 is DFQATT, CDR2 SNEGSKA, per germline (reference sequence). The CDR3 loop is CSARVAGKDTHYF. The CDR3 DNA is TGCAGTGCTAGAGTTGCGGGGAAAGATACGCATTATTTT.

This chain joins TRBV5-5 and TRBJ2-6; no clear D gene. The CDR3 contains 16 residues. The germline CDR1 and CDR2 sequences are SGHKS and YYEKEE (reference sequence). V was shortened by 0 bases and J by 1 base, with 8 bases between the two germline ends. In DNA, the CDR3 is TGTGCCAGCAGCTTGGCGGGTGGATCTGGGGCCAACGTCCTGACTTTC. Translating gives CASSLAGGSGANVLTF.

This clonotype was observed at least ten times. The rearrangement joins TRBV5-1 to TRBJ1-5, with D perhaps matching TRBD1 (6 bases). In germline, CDR1 is SGHRS, CDR2 YFSETQ. V was trimmed by 5 bases and J by 4 bases, leaving 16 bases between them. The CDR3 is made up of 15 amino acids. CDR3 sequence (DNA): TGCGCCAGCAGTCTAGCGGGACAAACAAATCAGCCCCAGCATTTT. It translates to CASSLAGQTNQPQHF.

This clonotype was observed many times. The rearrangement links TRBV7-9 to TRBJ1-2; D ambiguous. This CDR3 is 13 amino acids long. V was clipped by 5 bases and J by 4 bases, with 11 bases between them. Germline V lookup: CDR1 SEHNR, CDR2 FQNEAQ (reference sequence). CDR3 bases: TGTGCCAGCAGCCACCCCGTCCCCTATGGCTACACCTTC. Its protein product is CASSHPVPYGYTF.

Of note for this clonotype: This clone may be a read error of a much larger clone one base away. The DNA for the CDR3 is TGTGCCAGCAGTGTCGGGACAGTCAGCACCTATCGCTCCTACAATGAGCAGTTATTC. Its protein product is CASSVGTVSTYRSYNEQLF. The rearrangement joins TRBV6-4 to TRBJ2-1; the match to TRBD1 covers 7 bases. This CDR3 has 19 amino acids. Per the germline V gene, CDR1 is MRHNA and CDR2 is SNTAGT.

In its sample, this clonotype was seen a few times. The rearrangement links TRBV9 to TRBJ2-7, with D perhaps matching TRBD1 (5 bases). This CDR3 is built from 15 residues. Germline CDR1 and CDR2: SGDLS and YYNGEE. Trimming took off 0 bases at V and 0 bases at J, with 10 bases between the two ends. CDR3 coding DNA: TGTGCCAGCAGCGTAGGACAGTCCAGCTCCTACGAGCAGTACTTC. Translation gives CASSVGQSSSYEQYF.

J is TRBJ1-5 and V is TRBV6-2 or TRBV6-3; 11 bases map to TRBD1. V lost 7 bases, J lost 9 bases, and 8 bases stayed unmatched. The CDR3 runs 14 residues. Germline lookup yields CDR1 MNHEY and CDR2 SVGEGT. For the CDR3, the DNA is TGTGCCAGCATAGGACAGGGGGCGCGCCGGCCCCAGCATTTT. Its translation is CASIGQGARRPQHF.

J is TRBJ2-4 and V is TRBV19; 7 nucleotides agree with TRBD1. V trimming: 6 bases; J trimming: 10 bases; junction bases outside the gene matches: 9. Germline CDR1 and CDR2: LNHDA and SQIVND (reference sequence). The CDR3 sequence is 13 residues long. The CDR3 DNA is TGTGCCAGTAGGACCCCGGGACAGCAAATTCAGTACTTC. This sequence encodes CASRTPGQQIQYF. The variable domain in full, completed from reference TRBV19 and TRBJ2-4, reads DGGITQSPKYLFRKEGQNVTLSCEQNLNHDAMYWYRQDPGQGLRLIYYSQIVNDFQKGDIAEGYSVSREKKESFPLTVTSAQKNPTAFYLCASRTPGQQIQYFGAGTRLSVL.

This clonotype was recorded at least ten times. The DNA for the CDR3 is TGCGCCAGCAGCCCGGTGGGGGAAAGCGCTTTCTTT. Protein product: CASSPVGESAFF. The chain joins TRBV5-1 to TRBJ1-1; weak D call: TRBD1 (5 bases). V gave up 4 bases and J gave up 11 bases, with 15 bases separating them. CDR3 length: 12 amino acids. The germline gives CDR1 SGHRS, CDR2 YFSETQ.

This clonotype was detected ten times or more. The chain links TRBV5-1 to TRBJ2-5; unclear D gene. Germline values: CDR1 SGHRS, CDR2 YFSETQ. V shed 4 bases and J shed 4 bases, with 11 bases lying between them. The CDR3 is 13 amino acids. This chain's CDR3 is CASSPDNPETQYF. The CDR3 DNA reads TGCGCCAGCAGCCCCGACAACCCAGAGACCCAGTACTTC. The full variable domain, its missing parts supplied by reference TRBV5-1 and TRBJ2-5, is KAGVTQTPRYLIKTRGQQVTLSCSPISGHRSVSWYQQTPGQGLQFLFEYFSETQRNKGNFPGRFSGRQFSNSRSEMNVSTLELGDSALYLCASSPDNPETQYFGPGTRLLVL.